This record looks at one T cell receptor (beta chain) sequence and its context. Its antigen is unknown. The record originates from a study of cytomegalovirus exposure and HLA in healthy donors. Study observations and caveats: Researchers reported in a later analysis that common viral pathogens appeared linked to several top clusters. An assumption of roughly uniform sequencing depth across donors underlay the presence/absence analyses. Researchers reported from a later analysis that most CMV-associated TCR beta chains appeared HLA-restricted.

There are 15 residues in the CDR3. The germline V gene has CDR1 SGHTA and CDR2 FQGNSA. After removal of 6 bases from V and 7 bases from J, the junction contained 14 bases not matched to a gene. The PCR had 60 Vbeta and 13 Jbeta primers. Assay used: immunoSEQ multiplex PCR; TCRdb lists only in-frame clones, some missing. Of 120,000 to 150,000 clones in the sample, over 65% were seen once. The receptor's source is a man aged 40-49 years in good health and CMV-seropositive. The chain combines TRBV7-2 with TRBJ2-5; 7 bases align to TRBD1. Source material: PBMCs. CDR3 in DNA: TGTGCCAGCAGAAAAGCCGGGACAGAGATAGGGACCCAGTACTTC. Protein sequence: CASRKAGTEIGTQYF.